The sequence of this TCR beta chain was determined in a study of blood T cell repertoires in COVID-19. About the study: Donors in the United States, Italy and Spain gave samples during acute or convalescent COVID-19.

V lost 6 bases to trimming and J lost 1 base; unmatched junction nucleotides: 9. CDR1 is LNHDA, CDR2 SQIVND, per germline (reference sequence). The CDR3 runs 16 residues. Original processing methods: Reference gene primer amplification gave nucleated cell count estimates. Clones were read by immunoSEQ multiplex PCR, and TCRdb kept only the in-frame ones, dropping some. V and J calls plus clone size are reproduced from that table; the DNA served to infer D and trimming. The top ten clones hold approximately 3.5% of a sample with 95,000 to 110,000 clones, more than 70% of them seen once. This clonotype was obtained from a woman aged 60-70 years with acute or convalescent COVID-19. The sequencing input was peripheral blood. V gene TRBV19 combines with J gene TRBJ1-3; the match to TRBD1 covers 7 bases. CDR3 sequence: CASRDDREGSGNTIYF. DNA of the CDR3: TGTGCCAGTAGGGACGACAGGGAAGGATCTGGAAACACCATATATTTT. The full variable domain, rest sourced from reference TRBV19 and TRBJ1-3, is DGGITQSPKYLFRKEGQNVTLSCEQNLNHDAMYWYRQDPGQGLRLIYYSQIVNDFQKGDIAEGYSVSREKKESFPLTVTSAQKNPTAFYLCASRDDREGSGNTIYFGEGSWLTVV.